The subject of this entry is one T cell receptor (beta chain). Its antigen is not identified. This record belongs to a study of cytomegalovirus exposure and HLA in healthy donors. Healthy bone marrow donors formed the donor group. General study points: DRB1 had the most TCR associations and HLA-C the fewest, a later analysis found, with rates varying by HLA locus. Specific recognition of CMV antigens was confirmed in vitro for a few chains (all CMV-associated).

V lost 2 bases, J lost 3 bases, and 5 bases stayed unmatched. The germline V gene encodes CDR1 SGHVS and CDR2 FNYEAQ. This CDR3 comprises 15 residues. The PCR had 60 Vbeta and 13 Jbeta primers. Sequencing was performed with immunoSEQ multiplex PCR; in TCRdb, only in-frame clones are kept and a portion is missing. The sample carries approximately 170,000 clones, around 72% recorded once. This receptor was obtained from a woman in her thirties or forties in good health and CMV-seropositive. What was sequenced was PBMCs. The rearrangement joins TRBV7-6 to TRBJ2-7; 9 bases agree with TRBD1. CDR3 in amino acids: CASSLLQGAGYEQYF. Written as DNA, the CDR3 is TGTGCCAGCAGCTTATTACAGGGGGCGGGCTACGAGCAGTACTTC.